Included here is one TCR beta chain sequence, with context. Its matching antigen is unknown. Donors were healthy HIV-negative adults without recent acute infections or vaccinations. Each subset's genomic DNA was shared equally among a number of immunoSEQ plates. The table came from immunoSEQ multiplex PCR; TCRdb's copy has only in-frame clones and leaves some out. The top ten clones hold around 0.4% of a sample with millions of clones, 80% to 95% of them seen once. The CDR3 sequence is 15 residues long. Germline V CDR1 and CDR2: SGHRS, YFSETQ. Trimming removed 0 bases from V and 4 bases from J, with 11 bases in between. These data are taken from a study of shared clonotypes between healthy human individuals. Study-wide results and limits: The study generally estimated greater richness for naive than memory subsets.

The chain combines TRBV5-1 with TRBJ1-3; TRBD1 is a possible D gene (5 bases). The clonotype comes from a man aged 18 to 29 in good health. Some clones in this sample may be carry-over from other donors' samples. The sample was naive CD4+ T cells from PBMCs. Indicated subset: CD45RA+ positively selected. CDR3 nucleotides: TGCGCCAGCAGCTTGGGCCGACAGACGGGAAACACCATATATTTT. Translation gives CASSLGRQTGNTIYF.